Following are 14 T cell receptor beta chains from one sample sequenced in a study of chronic HIV infection and antiretroviral therapy. A single record per CDR3 protein comes from TCRdb applying MiXCR to the 5' RACE reads. The table lists around 31,000 distinct CDR3 sequences, around 8.6% of them singletons. The sequencing input was peripheral blood. Receptors were obtained from an adult who had HIV and had not received antiretroviral therapy, or was an uninfected healthy control (not recorded which).

This clonotype was detected ten times or more. The chain carries TRBV9 and TRBJ2-3, with D unclear. The CDR3 sequence is 14 residues long. Trimming pared 3 bases from V and 0 bases from J, leaving 8 bases between. Germline V lookup: CDR1 SGDLS, CDR2 YYNGEE. CDR3 amino acids: CASSGRTSTDTQYF. CDR3 DNA: TGTGCCAGCAGCGGCCGAACAAGCACAGATACGCAGTATTTT.

This clonotype was recorded at least ten times. The J gene is TRBJ2-2, the V gene TRBV3-1, with D perhaps matching TRBD2 (5 bases). The CDR3 has 13 amino acids. Trimming took off 6 bases at V and 5 bases at J, with 10 bases between the two ends. Germline-derived CDR1 and CDR2 are LGHDT and YNNKEL (reference sequence). CDR3 residues: CASRPKRTGELFF. CDR3 sequence (DNA): TGTGCCAGCAGACCTAAGCGGACCGGGGAGCTGTTTTTT. The variable domain in full, with the rest retrieved from reference TRBV3-1 and TRBJ2-2, is DTAVSQTPKYLVTQMGNDKSIKCEQNLGHDTMYWYKQDSKKFLKIMFSYNNKELIINETVPNRFSPKSPDKAHLNLHINSLELGDSAVYFCASRPKRTGELFFGEGSRLTVL.

J is TRBJ2-3 and V is TRBV5-6, with 7 bases identical to TRBD2. From germline, CDR1 is SGHDT and CDR2 YYEEEE. Trimming cost V 0 bases and J 0 bases; bases outside gene matches: 4. The CDR3 spans 16 residues. For the CDR3, the DNA is TGTGCCAGCAGCTTGGAAGGTAGCGGGAGCACAGATACGCAGTATTTT. Encoded protein: CASSLEGSGSTDTQYF.

This chain uses TRBV20-1 with TRBJ2-7; TRBD2 matches 9 bases. The CDR3 sequence is 14 residues long. Per germline, CDR1 DFQATT and CDR2 SNEGSKA (reference sequence). With 6 bases clipped from V and 7 bases from J, the junction kept 13 bases outside the gene matches. CDR3 DNA: TGCAGTGCCCTGAGGGGAGCGGGAGGAGATGAGCAGTACTTC. It encodes CSALRGAGGDEQYF.

There are a few counts of this clonotype. This chain uses TRBV28 with TRBJ2-1, with D possibly TRBD1 on 6 matching bases. The V end was cut by 6 bases, the J end by 10 bases, with 16 bases between. Germline V gene lookup returns CDR1 MDHEN and CDR2 SYDVKM. The CDR3 is 13 residues long. The CDR3 DNA follows: TGTGCCAGCAGCCCTGGCAGGGGTGGAGAGCAGTTCTTC. Encoded protein: CASSPGRGGEQFF.

This clonotype was counted a few times. The chain recombines TRBV11-2 with TRBJ2-7; 9 bases fit TRBD2. Germline CDR1 SGHAT, CDR2 FQNNGV. V shed 5 bases, J shed 9 bases, and the junction held 11 bases outside the gene matches. The CDR3 extends over 14 amino acids. CDR3 DNA: TGTGCCAGCAGCACTGGGCTAGCGGGAAGAATGCAGTACTTC. Its translation is CASSTGLAGRMQYF.

This clonotype has a count of ten or more. The chain carries TRBV12-3 or TRBV12-4 and TRBJ1-2; 10 nucleotides line up with TRBD1. The CDR3 contains 16 residues. V lost 5 bases, J lost 8 bases, and 14 bases stayed unmatched. The chain's CDR3 is CASSPFRDRGEEGYTF. The DNA for the CDR3 is TGTGCCAGCAGTCCTTTCCGGGACAGGGGAGAGGAAGGCTACACCTTC.

The rearrangement links TRBV4-1 to TRBJ1-1; 7 nucleotides agree with TRBD1. CDR1 MGHRA and CDR2 YSYEKL come from the germline V gene. The ends lost 0 bases at V and 12 bases at J; junction bases unmatched: 7. The CDR3 has 13 amino acids. DNA of the CDR3: TGCGCCAGCAGCCAAGAGGAGACAGGGAAAACTTTCTTT. Translated: CASSQEETGKTFF.

The chain employs TRBV27 and TRBJ1-1; D is undetermined. V was cut by 4 bases and J by 4 bases, with 13 bases left in between. The CDR3 contains 14 residues. Germline V gives CDR1 MNHEY, CDR2 SMNVEV (reference sequence). The CDR3 DNA reads as TGTGCCAGCAGTTCCCAAGGCTGGACCACTGAAGCTTTCTTT. Translation gives CASSSQGWTTEAFF.

V usage is TRBV10-3 and J usage is TRBJ1-1; 9 bases match TRBD1. Losses at the gene ends were 0 bases for V and 3 bases for J; bases not matched to a gene: 8. CDR1 is ENHRY and CDR2 is SYGVKD in the germline V gene. The CDR3 is 17 amino acids. CDR3 sequence: CAISESRRGQGDTEAFF. CDR3 in DNA: TGTGCCATCAGTGAGTCGAGAAGGGGACAGGGCGACACTGAAGCTTTCTTT.

This clonotype was seen only a few times. CDR3: CSVGQDGTDTQYF. In DNA, the CDR3 is TGCAGTGTTGGACAGGACGGCACAGATACGCAGTATTTT. The genes are TRBV20-1 and TRBJ2-3; 7 positions match TRBD1. Germline V gene data show CDR1 as DFQATT and CDR2 as SNEGSKA (reference sequence). Trimming cost V 7 bases and J 1 base; bases outside gene matches: 5. The CDR3 spans 13 residues.

This clonotype was detected ten times or more. The V and J genes are TRBV6-2 or TRBV6-3 and TRBJ1-5; D is undetermined. The CDR3 totals 16 residues. CDR1 is MNHEY, CDR2 SVGEGT, per germline. Trimming cost V 0 bases and J 2 bases, with 11 bases left between them. This CDR3 reads CASSYSKIDRNQPQHF. CDR3 DNA sequence: TGTGCCAGCAGTTACTCAAAGATTGACCGCAATCAGCCCCAGCATTTT.

This clonotype was observed many times. V and J are TRBV30 and TRBJ1-6; possibly TRBD1 for D (5 bases). CDR3 length: 16 amino acids. Germline V gives CDR1 GTSNPN, CDR2 SVGIG (reference sequence). The V end was cut by 0 bases, the J end by 0 bases, with 9 bases between. The CDR3 here is CAWSVSGSSYNSPLHF. The DNA for the CDR3 is TGTGCCTGGAGTGTTTCAGGGAGCTCCTATAATTCACCCCTCCACTTT.

There are many counts of this clonotype. V is TRBV5-1 and J is TRBJ1-4, with D possibly matching TRBD1 (5 bases). V was clipped by 0 bases and J by 2 bases, with 5 bases between them. The CDR3 sequence is 14 residues long. CDR1 and CDR2 (germline): SGHRS, YFSETQ. The CDR3 nucleotides read TGCGCCAGCAGCTTGGCAGGGACTAATGAAAAACTGTTTTTT. This encodes CASSLAGTNEKLFF. The whole variable domain, remainder taken from reference TRBV5-1 and TRBJ1-4, is KAGVTQTPRYLIKTRGQQVTLSCSPISGHRSVSWYQQTPGQGLQFLFEYFSETQRNKGNFPGRFSGRQFSNSRSEMNVSTLELGDSALYLCASSLAGTNEKLFFGSGTQLSVL.